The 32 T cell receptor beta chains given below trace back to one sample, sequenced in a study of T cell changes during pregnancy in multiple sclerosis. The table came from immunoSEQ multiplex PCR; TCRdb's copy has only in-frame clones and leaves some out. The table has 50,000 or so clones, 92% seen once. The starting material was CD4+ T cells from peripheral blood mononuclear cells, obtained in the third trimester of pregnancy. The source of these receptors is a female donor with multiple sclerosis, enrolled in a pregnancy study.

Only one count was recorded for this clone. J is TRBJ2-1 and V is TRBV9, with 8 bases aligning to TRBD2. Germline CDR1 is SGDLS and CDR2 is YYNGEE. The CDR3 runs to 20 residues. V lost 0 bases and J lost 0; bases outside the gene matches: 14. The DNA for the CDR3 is TGTGCCAGCAGCGTAGAGGGAGGGACTAGGGGCTTAAGCTCCTACAATGAGCAGTTCTTC. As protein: CASSVEGGTRGLSSYNEQFF.

DNA for the CDR3: TGTGCCAGTAGTAAAAGGAGCGGGGGGGTTCAAGAGACCCAGTACTTC. This gives the protein CASSKRSGGVQETQYF. This chain uses TRBV19 with TRBJ2-5; 10 nucleotides align to TRBD2. Germline CDR1 and CDR2: LNHDA and SQIVND (reference sequence). The CDR3 has 16 residues. J gave up 2 bases and V 4 bases, and 7 bases lay outside the gene matches.

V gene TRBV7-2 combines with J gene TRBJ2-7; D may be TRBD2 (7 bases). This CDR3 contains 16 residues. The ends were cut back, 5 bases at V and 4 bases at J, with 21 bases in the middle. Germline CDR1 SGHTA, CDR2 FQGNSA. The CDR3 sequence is CASSPDGGALIYEQYF. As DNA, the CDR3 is TGTGCCAGCAGCCCCGATGGGGGGGCTTTAATTTACGAGCAGTACTTC.

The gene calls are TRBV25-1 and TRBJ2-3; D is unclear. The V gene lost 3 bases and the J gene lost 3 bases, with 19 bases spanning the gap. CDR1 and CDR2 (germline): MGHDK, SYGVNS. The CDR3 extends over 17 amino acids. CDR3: CASSDPRGNRETDTQYF. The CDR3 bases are TGTGCCAGCAGTGACCCCCGTGGTAACAGAGAAACAGATACGCAGTATTTT. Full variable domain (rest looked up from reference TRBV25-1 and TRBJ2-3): EADIYQTPRYLVIGTGKKITLECSQTMGHDKMYWYQQDPGMELHLIHYSYGVNSTEKGDLSSESTVSRIRTEHFPLTLESARPSHTSQYLCASSDPRGNRETDTQYFGPGTRLTVL.

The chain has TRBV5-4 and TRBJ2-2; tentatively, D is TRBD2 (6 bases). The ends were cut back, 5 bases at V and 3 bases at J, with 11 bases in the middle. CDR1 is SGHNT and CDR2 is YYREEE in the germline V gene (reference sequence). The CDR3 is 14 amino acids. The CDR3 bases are TGTGCCAGCAGTCTGATAGCGGACACCGGGGAGCTGTTTTTT. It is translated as CASSLIADTGELFF.

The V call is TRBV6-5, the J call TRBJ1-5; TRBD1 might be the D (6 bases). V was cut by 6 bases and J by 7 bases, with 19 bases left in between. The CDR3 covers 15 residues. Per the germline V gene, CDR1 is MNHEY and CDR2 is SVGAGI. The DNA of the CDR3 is TGTGCCAGCAGGACCAGGGGTTCGGTCGACCAGCCCCAGCATTTT. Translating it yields CASRTRGSVDQPQHF.

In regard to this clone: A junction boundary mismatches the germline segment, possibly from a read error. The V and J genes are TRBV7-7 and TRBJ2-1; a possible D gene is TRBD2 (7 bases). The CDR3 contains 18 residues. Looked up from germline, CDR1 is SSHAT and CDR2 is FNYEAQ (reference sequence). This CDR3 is CASSLASWGGRAYNEQFF. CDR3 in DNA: TGTGCTAGCAGCTTAGCCTCGTGGGGGGGGCGCGCCTACAATGAGCAGTTCTTC.

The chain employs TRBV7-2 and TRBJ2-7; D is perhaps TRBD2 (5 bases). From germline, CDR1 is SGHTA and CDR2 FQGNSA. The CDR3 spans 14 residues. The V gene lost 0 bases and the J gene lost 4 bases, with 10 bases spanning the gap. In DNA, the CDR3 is TGTGCCAGCAGCTTAGCCGGACTCGCTTACGAGCAGTACTTC. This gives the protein CASSLAGLAYEQYF.

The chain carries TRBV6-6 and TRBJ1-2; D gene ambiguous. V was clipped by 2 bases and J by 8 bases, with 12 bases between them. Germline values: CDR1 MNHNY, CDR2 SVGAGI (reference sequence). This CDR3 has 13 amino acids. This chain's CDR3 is CASSYKTVEGYTF. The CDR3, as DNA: TGTGCCAGCAGTTACAAAACAGTCGAGGGCTACACCTTC.

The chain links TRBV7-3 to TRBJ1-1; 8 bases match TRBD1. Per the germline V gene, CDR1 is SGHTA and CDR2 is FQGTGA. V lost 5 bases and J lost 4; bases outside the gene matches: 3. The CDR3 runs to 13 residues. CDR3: CASSRTGLTEAFF. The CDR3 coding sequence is TGTGCCAGCAGCCGGACAGGGCTCACTGAAGCTTTCTTT. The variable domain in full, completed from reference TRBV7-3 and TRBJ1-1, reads GAGVSQTPSNKVTEKGKYVELRCDPISGHTALYWYRQSLGQGPEFLIYFQGTGAADDSGLPNDRFFAVRPEGSVSTLKIQRTERGDSAVYLCASSRTGLTEAFFGQGTRLTVV.

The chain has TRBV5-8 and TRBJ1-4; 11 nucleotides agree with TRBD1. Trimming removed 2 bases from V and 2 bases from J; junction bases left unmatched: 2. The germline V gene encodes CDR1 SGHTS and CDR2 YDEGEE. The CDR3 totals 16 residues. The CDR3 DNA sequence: TGTGCCAGCAGCTTAGGACAGGGGGCGACTAATGAAAAACTGTTTTTT. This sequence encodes CASSLGQGATNEKLFF.

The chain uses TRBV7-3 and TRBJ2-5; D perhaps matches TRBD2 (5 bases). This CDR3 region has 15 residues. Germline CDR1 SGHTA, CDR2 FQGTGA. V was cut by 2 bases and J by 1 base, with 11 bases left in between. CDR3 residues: CASSLPAGGQETQYF. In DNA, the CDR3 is TGTGCCAGCAGCTTACCGGCGGGTGGCCAAGAGACCCAGTACTTC.

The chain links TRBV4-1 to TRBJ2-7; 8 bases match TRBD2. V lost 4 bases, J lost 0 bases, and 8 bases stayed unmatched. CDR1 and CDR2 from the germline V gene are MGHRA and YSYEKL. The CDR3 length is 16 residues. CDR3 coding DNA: TGCGCCAGCAGCCGAACTCAGGGGACTAGCTCCTACGAGCAGTACTTC. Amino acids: CASSRTQGTSSYEQYF.

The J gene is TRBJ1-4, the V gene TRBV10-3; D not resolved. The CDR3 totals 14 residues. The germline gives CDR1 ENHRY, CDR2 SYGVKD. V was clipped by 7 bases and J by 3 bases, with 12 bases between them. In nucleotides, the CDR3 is TGTGCCATCAAAGGCGGACTCCCTAATGAAAAACTGTTTTTT. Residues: CAIKGGLPNEKLFF.

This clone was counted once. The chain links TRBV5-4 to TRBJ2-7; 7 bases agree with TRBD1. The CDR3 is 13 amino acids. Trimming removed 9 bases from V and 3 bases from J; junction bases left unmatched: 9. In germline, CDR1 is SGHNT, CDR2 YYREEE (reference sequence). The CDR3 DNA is TGTGCCACACACGGGACAGCAGGCTACGAGCAGTACTTC. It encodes CATHGTAGYEQYF.

The CDR3 sequence: CSVGRGLLAFF. The CDR3 nucleotides are TGCAGCGTTGGTAGAGGGTTGTTGGCTTTCTTT. The chain carries TRBV29-1 and TRBJ1-1; D gene unclear. The V gene lost 4 bases and the J gene lost 11 bases, with 14 bases spanning the gap. CDR1 and CDR2 from the germline V gene are SQVTM and ANQGSEA. This CDR3 comprises 11 residues.

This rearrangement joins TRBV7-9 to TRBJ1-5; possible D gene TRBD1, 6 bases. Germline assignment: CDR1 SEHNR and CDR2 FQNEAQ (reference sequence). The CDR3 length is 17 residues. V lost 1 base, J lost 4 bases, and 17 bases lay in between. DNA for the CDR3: TGTGCCAGCAGCTTAGGAGCAGGACAGACCTTTAATCAGCCCCAGCATTTT. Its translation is CASSLGAGQTFNQPQHF.

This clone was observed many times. The CDR3 protein is CASSHGRGRGYEQYF. The CDR3 DNA follows: TGCGCCAGCAGCCACGGTCGGGGCAGGGGCTACGAGCAGTACTTC. The J gene is TRBJ2-7, the V gene TRBV4-1; possibly TRBD1 for D (6 bases). The CDR3 covers 15 residues. Germline CDR1 MGHRA, CDR2 YSYEKL. V gave up 3 bases and J gave up 3 bases, with 15 bases separating them.

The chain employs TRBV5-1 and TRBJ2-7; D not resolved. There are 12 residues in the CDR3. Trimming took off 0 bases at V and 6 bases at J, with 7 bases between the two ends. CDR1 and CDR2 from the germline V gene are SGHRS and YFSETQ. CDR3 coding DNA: TGCGCCAGCAGCTTGGGGCTTACCGAGCAGTACTTC. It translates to CASSLGLTEQYF. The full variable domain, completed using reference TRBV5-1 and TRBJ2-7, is KAGVTQTPRYLIKTRGQQVTLSCSPISGHRSVSWYQQTPGQGLQFLFEYFSETQRNKGNFPGRFSGRQFSNSRSEMNVSTLELGDSALYLCASSLGLTEQYFGPGTRLTVT.

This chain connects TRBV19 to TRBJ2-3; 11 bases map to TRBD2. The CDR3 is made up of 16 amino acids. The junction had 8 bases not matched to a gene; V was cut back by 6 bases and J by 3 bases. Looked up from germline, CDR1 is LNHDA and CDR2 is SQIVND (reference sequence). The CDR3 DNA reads TGTGCCAGTAGCTTATTAGCGGGGGGGCGAACAGATACGCAGTATTTT. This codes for CASSLLAGGRTDTQYF.

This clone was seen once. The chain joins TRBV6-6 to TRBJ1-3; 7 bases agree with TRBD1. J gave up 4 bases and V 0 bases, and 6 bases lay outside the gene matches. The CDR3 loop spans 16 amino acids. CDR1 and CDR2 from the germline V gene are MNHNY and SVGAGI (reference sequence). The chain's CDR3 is CASSYSTTGTGNTIYF. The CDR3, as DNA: TGTGCCAGCAGTTACTCTACGACAGGGACCGGAAACACCATATATTTT.

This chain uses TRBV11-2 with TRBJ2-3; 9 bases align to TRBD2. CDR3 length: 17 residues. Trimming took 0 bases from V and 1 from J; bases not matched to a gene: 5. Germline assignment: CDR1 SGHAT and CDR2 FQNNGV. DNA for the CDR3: TGTGCCAGCAGCTTAGATTTGCTAGCGGGGCGCACAGATACGCAGTATTTT. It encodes CASSLDLLAGRTDTQYF.

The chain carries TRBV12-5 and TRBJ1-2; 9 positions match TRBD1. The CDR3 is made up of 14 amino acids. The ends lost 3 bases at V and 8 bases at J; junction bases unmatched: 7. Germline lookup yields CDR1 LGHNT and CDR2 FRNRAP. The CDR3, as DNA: TGTGCTAGTGGTTTTGGGACAGGGCTTGAGGGCTACACCTTC. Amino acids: CASGFGTGLEGYTF.

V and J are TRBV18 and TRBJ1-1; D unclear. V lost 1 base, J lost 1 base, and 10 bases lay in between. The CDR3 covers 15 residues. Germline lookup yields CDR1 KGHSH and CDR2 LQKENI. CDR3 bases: TGTGCCAGCTCACCACTTTCACAACGGAACACTGAAGCTTTCTTT. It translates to CASSPLSQRNTEAFF. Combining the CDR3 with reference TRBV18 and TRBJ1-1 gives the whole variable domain NAGVMQNPRHLVRRRGQEARLRCSPMKGHSHVYWYRQLPEEGLKFMVYLQKENIIDESGMPKERFSAEFPKEGPSILRIQQVVRGDSAAYFCASSPLSQRNTEAFFGQGTRLTVV.

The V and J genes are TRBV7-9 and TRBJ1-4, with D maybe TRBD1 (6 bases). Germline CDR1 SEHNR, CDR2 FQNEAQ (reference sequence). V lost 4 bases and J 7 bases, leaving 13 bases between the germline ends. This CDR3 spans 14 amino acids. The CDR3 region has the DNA TGTGCCAGCAGCTCAGGGACCAGGGGTGAAAAACTGTTTTTT. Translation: CASSSGTRGEKLFF.

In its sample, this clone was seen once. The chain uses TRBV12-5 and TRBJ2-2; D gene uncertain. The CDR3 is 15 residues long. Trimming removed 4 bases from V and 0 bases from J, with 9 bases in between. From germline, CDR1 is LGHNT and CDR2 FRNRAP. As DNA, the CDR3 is TGTGCTAGTGGTTCCCTGCAGTCGAACACCGGGGAGCTGTTTTTT. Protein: CASGSLQSNTGELFF.

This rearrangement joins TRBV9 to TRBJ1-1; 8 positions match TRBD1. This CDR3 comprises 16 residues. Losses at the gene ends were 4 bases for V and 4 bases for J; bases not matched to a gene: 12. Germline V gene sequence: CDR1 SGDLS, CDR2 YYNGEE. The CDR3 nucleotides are TGTGCCAGCAGCTTCGTAGGAGGACAGGGTATCACTGAAGCTTTCTTT. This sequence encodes CASSFVGGQGITEAFF. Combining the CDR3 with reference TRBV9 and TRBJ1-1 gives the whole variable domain DSGVTQTPKHLITATGQRVTLRCSPRSGDLSVYWYQQSLDQGLQFLIQYYNGEERAKGNILERFSAQQFPDLHSELNLSSLELGDSALYFCASSFVGGQGITEAFFGQGTRLTVV.

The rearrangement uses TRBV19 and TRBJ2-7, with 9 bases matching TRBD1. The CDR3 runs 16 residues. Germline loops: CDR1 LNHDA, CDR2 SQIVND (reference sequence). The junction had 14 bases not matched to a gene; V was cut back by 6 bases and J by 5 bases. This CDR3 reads CASSDPGDRGTNEQYF. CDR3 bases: TGTGCCAGTAGCGACCCAGGAGACAGGGGGACCAACGAGCAGTACTTC.

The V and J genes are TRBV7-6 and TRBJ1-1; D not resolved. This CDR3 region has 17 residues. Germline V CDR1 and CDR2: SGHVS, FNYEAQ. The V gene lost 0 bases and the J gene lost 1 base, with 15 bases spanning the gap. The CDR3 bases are TGTGCCAGCAGCTTAGCTGGCGTTCTCCTAGGGAACACTGAAGCTTTCTTT. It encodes CASSLAGVLLGNTEAFF.

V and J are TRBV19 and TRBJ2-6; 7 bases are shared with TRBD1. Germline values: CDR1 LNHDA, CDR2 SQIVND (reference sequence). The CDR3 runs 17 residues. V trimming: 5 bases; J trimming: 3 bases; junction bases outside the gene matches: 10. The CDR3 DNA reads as TGTGCCAGTAGTCTAGGGACAGTCTTGAATGGGGCCAACGTCCTGACTTTC. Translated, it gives CASSLGTVLNGANVLTF.

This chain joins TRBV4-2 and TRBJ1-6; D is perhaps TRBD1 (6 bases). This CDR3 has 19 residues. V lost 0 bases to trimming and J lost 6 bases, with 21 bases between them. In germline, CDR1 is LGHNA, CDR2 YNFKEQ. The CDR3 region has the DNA TGTGCCAGCAGCCAAGAAATTGATCGGGCGCGACAGGCTAATTCACCCCTCCACTTT. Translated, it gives CASSQEIDRARQANSPLHF.

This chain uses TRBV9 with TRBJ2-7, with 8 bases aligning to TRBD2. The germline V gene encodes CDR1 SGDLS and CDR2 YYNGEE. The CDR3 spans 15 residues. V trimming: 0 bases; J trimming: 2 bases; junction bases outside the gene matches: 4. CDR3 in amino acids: CASSVGIAGPYEQYF. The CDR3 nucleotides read TGTGCCAGCAGCGTAGGGATAGCGGGGCCCTACGAGCAGTACTTC.